This T cell receptor (beta chain) was identified during a study of blood T cell repertoires in COVID-19. About the research overall: In each case, the material was cDNA or gDNA derived from T cells, B-cell-depleted T cells, or PBMCs.

In the source study's methods: Estimation of nucleated cell counts relied on the amplification of reference gene primers. The repertoire was sequenced with immunoSEQ multiplex PCR; TCRdb's copy has only in-frame clones and lacks some. The DNA gave D and trimming, while V, J and clone size come from that table. The data contain 400,000 to 500,000 clones, 80% to 90% of them singletons. The germline V gene has CDR1 SGHRS and CDR2 YFSETQ. The CDR3 has 18 amino acids. V lost 4 bases and J lost 7; bases outside the gene matches: 12. The sample taken for sequencing was peripheral blood. The clonotype originates from a woman aged 30 to 39 with active or convalescent COVID-19. The chain combines TRBV5-1 with TRBJ2-1, with 15 nucleotides matching TRBD2. This chain's CDR3 is CASSRDPGLAGGKNEQFF. CDR3 DNA sequence: TGCGCCAGCAGCCGGGACCCGGGACTAGCGGGAGGTAAGAATGAGCAGTTCTTC.